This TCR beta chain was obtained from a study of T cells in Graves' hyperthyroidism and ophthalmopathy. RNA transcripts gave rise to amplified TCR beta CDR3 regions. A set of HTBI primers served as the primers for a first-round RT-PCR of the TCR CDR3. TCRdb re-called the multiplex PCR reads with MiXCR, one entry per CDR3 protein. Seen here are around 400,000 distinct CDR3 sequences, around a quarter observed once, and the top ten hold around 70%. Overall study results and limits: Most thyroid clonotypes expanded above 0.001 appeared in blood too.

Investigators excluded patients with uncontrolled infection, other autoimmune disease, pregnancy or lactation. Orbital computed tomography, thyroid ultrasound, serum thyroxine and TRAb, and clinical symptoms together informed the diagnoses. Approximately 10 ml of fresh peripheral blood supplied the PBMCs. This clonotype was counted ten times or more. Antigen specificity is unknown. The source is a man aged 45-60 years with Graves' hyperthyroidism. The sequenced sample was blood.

CDR3 residues: CSVGKGLAGEGNEQFF. CDR3 DNA: TGCAGCGTTGGTAAAGGGCTAGCGGGAGAGGGAAATGAGCAGTTCTTC. This sequence joins TRBV29-1 and TRBJ2-1, with TRBD2 identical over 10 bases. In germline, CDR1 is SQVTM, CDR2 ANQGSEA. V shed 4 bases, J shed 7 bases, and the junction held 13 bases outside the gene matches. This CDR3 region has 16 residues.